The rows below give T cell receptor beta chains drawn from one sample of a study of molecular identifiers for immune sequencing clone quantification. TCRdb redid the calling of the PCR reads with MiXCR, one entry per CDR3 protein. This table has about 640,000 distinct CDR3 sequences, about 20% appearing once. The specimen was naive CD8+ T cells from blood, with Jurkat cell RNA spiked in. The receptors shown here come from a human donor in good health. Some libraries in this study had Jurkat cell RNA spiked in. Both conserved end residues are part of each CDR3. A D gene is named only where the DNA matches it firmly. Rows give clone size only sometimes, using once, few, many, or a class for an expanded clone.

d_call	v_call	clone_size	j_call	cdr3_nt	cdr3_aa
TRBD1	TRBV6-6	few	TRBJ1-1	TGTGCCAGCAGTTATGCGGACAGGCCGAACACTGAAGCTTTCTTT	CASSYADRPNTEAFF
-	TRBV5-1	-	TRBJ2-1	TGCGTCAGCAGCTTGGCCAATGAGCAGTTCTTC	CVSSLANEQFF
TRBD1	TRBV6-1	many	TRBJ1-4	TGTGCCAGCAGGGCGGACAGGGGGGATAATGAAAAACTGTTTTTT	CASRADRGDNEKLFF
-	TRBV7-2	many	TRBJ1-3	TGTGCCAGCAGCCCCTCGACAGGTTGGACCCTAGGAAACACCATATATTTT	CASSPSTGWTLGNTIYF
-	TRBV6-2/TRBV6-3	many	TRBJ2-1	TGTGCCAGCAGCTACCAGGGGTACAATGAGCAGTTCTTC	CASSYQGYNEQFF
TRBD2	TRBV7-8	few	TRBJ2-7	TGTGCCGCAGGGGAGCGGGGGGGCTACGAGCAGTACTTC	CAAGERGGYEQYF
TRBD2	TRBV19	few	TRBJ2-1	TGTGCCAGTTCTAGCGGGGGCCCTAACAATGAGCAGTTCTTC	CASSSGGPNNEQFF
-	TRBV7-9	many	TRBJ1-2	TGTGCCATCGACTATAGCCGAACTCCTAACTATGGCTACACCTTC	CAIDYSRTPNYGYTF
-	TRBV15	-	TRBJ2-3	TGTGCCACCAGCAGAGAGGGCCAGCCACAAGATACGCAGTATTTT	CATSREGQPQDTQYF
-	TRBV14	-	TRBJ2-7	TGTGCCAGCATTTGGGCAGTCTCCTACGAGCAGTACTTC	CASIWAVSYEQYF
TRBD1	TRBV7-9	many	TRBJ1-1	TGTGCCAGCACCCCCCCAGGACAGGCCGAAGCTTTCTTT	CASTPPGQAEAFF
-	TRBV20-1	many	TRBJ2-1	TGCAGTGTCGAGGACGAGAGCTCCTACAATGAGCAGTTCTTC	CSVEDESSYNEQFF
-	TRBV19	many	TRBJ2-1	TGTGCCAGTAGTATAGTAGTCGACTCAATCAATGAGCAGTTCTTC	CASSIVVDSINEQFF
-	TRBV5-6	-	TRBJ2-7	TGTGCCAGCAGCGCCCCGGGTTGGCCCTACGAGCAGTACTTC	CASSAPGWPYEQYF
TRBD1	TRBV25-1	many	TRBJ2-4	TGTGCCAGCAGTGTAACAGGGGGAGACATTCAGTACTTC	CASSVTGGDIQYF
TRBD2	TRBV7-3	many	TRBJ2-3	TGTGCCAGCAGCCCTCTAGCGGGAATGACAGATACGCAGTATTTT	CASSPLAGMTDTQYF
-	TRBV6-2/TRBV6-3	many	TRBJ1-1	TGTGCCAGCAGAGGGGAACCCCAACGAAAAGGTTTCTTT	CASRGEPQRKGFF
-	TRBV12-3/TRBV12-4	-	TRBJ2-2	TGTGCCAGCACCTTAGGGGGACACCCCGGGGAGCTGTTTTTT	CASTLGGHPGELFF
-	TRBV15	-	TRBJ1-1	TGTGCCACCAGCAGAGAGGGTCTCAGAGAGGTAGCTTTCTTT	CATSREGLREVAFF
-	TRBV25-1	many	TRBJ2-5	TGTGCCAGCAGCCCCCCTCCTGGGGCCCAAGAGACCCAGTACTTC	CASSPPPGAQETQYF
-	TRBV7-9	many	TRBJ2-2	TGTGCCAGCAGCACTCCCCGGTCGGGGATAACCGGGGAGCTGTTTTTT	CASSTPRSGITGELFF
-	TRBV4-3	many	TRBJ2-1	TGCGCCAGCAGCCCGGACAGCTCCTACAATGAGCAGTTCTTC	CASSPDSSYNEQFF
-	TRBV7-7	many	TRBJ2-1	TGTGCTAGCAGCTTAGGGGACTCCCACAATGAGCAGTTCTTC	CASSLGDSHNEQFF
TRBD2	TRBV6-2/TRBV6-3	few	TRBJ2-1	TGTGCCAGCAGTTACGGAGGACTAGCGGGAGAAGGTGAGCAGTTCTTC	CASSYGGLAGEGEQFF
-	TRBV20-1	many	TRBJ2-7	TGCAGTGCTAGAGAGGAGGGGGATACATACTCCTACGAGCAGTACTTC	CSAREEGDTYSYEQYF
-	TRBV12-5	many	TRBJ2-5	TGTGCTAGTGGTCCCGGTGGTTCAGAGACCCAGTACTTC	CASGPGGSETQYF
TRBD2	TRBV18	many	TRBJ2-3	TGTGCCAGCTCCGGGGCGACTAGCGGTCCGGAAGATACGCAGTATTTT	CASSGATSGPEDTQYF
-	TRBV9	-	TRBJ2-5	TGTGCCAGCAGCGTCGCTACCGGGACCCGAGAGACCCAGTACTTC	CASSVATGTRETQYF
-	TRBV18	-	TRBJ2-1	TGTGCCAGCTCACCACCGCTTGAAAATGAGCAGTTCTTC	CASSPPLENEQFF
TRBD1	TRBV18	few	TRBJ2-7	TGTGCCAGCTCACAGACGCGACAGGGATTCTACGAGCAGTACTTC	CASSQTRQGFYEQYF
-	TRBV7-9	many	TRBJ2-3	TGTGCCAGCAGCCCAACCCCGTACAGGGTCACAGATACGCAGTATTTT	CASSPTPYRVTDTQYF
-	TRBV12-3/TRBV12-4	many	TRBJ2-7	TGTGCCAGCAGTTTAGGGCGGAACTCCTACGAGCAGTACTTC	CASSLGRNSYEQYF
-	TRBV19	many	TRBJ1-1	TGCGCCAGCAGCTGGGGGAACACTGAAGCTTTCTTT	CASSWGNTEAFF
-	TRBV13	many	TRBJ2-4	TGTGCCAGCAGCAACGCAGGGCTGGCCAAAAACATTCAGTACTTC	CASSNAGLAKNIQYF
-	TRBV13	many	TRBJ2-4	TGTGCCAGCAGTCCCGACAGAAACATTCAGTACTTC	CASSPDRNIQYF
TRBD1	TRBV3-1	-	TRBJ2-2	TGTGCCAGCAGCCCCATACGACAGGGTACCGGGGAGCTGTTTTTT	CASSPIRQGTGELFF
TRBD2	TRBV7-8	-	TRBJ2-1	TGTGCCAGCAGCTTAGCGGCTAGCGGGGGGGTCTTGGATGAGCAGTTCTTC	CASSLAASGGVLDEQFF
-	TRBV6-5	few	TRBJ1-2	TGTGCCAGCAGTAGCCTCGACGGAAAGCCCTATGGCTACACCTTC	CASSSLDGKPYGYTF
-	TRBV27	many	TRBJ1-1	TGTGCCAGCAGAAAGGGTGTGGCTGAAGCTTTCTTT	CASRKGVAEAFF